Each of the 10 T cell receptor beta chains below was sequenced from the same sample in a study of blood T cell repertoires in COVID-19 (dated by TCRdb to about 2020). Libraries were made using the immunoSEQ multiplex PCR assay. TCRdb retrieved this table from immuneACCESS and kept in-frame rearrangements only. Not all clones are present; in checked studies, unresolved V genes account for under half, and no reason is known for the remainder. The sample data list about 23,000 clones, and approximately 90% of these were observed just once. Jointly, the top ten make up less than 7.5% of the sample. Input material: peripheral blood. The source of these receptors is a woman older than 75 with active COVID-19.

The rearrangement uses TRBV9 and TRBJ2-5, with 8 bases matching TRBD2. Germline V lookup: CDR1 SGDLS, CDR2 YYNGEE. The CDR3 length is 14 residues. The V segment lost 0 bases and the J segment 5 bases; nucleotides outside the gene matches: 3. The CDR3 DNA sequence: TGTGCCAGCAGCGTAGGAATAGCGGGGGAGACCCAGTACTTC. Its protein is CASSVGIAGETQYF. Together with reference TRBV9 and TRBJ2-5, the CDR3 gives the full variable domain: DSGVTQTPKHLITATGQRVTLRCSPRSGDLSVYWYQQSLDQGLQFLIQYYNGEERAKGNILERFSAQQFPDLHSELNLSSLELGDSALYFCASSVGIAGETQYFGPGTRLLVL.

This clone has more than one count but fewer than ten. The chain carries TRBV5-1 and TRBJ1-4, with no clear D. Germline loops: CDR1 SGHRS, CDR2 YFSETQ. This CDR3 spans 15 amino acids. V gave up 0 bases and J gave up 8 bases, with 14 bases separating them. The CDR3 spells CASSLAAILGEKLFF. The CDR3 nucleotides read TGCGCCAGCAGCTTGGCTGCAATACTAGGGGAAAAACTGTTTTTT.

This clone was found a few times. Here the CDR3 DNA reads TGTGCCAGCAGCTCGACTAGCGGGAATACGCAGTATTTT. Amino acids: CASSSTSGNTQYF. This chain connects TRBV3-1 (or the pseudogene TRBV3-2) to TRBJ2-3; 11 positions agree with TRBD2. This CDR3 spans 13 amino acids. The germline CDR1 and CDR2 sequences are LGHDT and YNNKEL (reference sequence). Unmatched junction bases numbered 2, after V lost 5 bases and J lost 7 bases.

This clone was detected only once. Other DNA sequences of this sample code for an identical CDR3. V gene TRBV5-4 combines with J gene TRBJ2-5, with 9 bases that match TRBD1. The germline gives CDR1 SGHNT, CDR2 YYREEE (reference sequence). Germline trimming cut 4 bases from V and 5 bases from J; bases unmatched to any gene: 9. This CDR3 region has 15 residues. CDR3 nucleotides: TGTGCCAGCAGCAAAACTACAGGGGGCGGGGAGACCCAGTACTTC. It specifies CASSKTTGGGETQYF.

The chain couples TRBV10-3 to TRBJ2-5; possibly TRBD2 for D (6 bases). CDR1 and CDR2 (germline): ENHRY, SYGVKD. The V end was cut by 4 bases, the J end by 3 bases, with 12 bases between. The CDR3 is 14 amino acids. Written as DNA, the CDR3 is TGTGCCATCAGTGGGAGGGACGGTAAAGAGACCCAGTACTTC. Residues: CAISGRDGKETQYF.

V usage is TRBV12-3 or TRBV12-4 and J usage is TRBJ2-2; unclear D gene. Trimming pared 8 bases from V and 8 bases from J, leaving 9 bases between. This CDR3 region has 11 residues. CDR3 nucleotides: TGTGCCAGCGGAGAGCGAGGGGAGCTGTTTTTT. This sequence encodes CASGERGELFF.

The rearrangement uses TRBV25-1 and TRBJ1-4, with D maybe TRBD1 (6 bases). With 7 bases removed from V and 5 bases from J, the gap between germline ends came to 14 bases. The CDR3 runs 14 residues. Per the germline V gene, CDR1 is MGHDK and CDR2 is SYGVNS. CDR3 sequence reads: CASTKQGFNEKLFF. CDR3 DNA: TGTGCCAGCACAAAACAGGGATTCAATGAAAAACTGTTTTTT.

The V and J genes are TRBV18 and TRBJ2-5, with TRBD1 matching 8 bases. With V trimmed by 3 bases and J by 1 base, 7 bases remained unmatched. Germline V gene lookup returns CDR1 KGHSH and CDR2 LQKENI. This CDR3 region has 16 residues. The DNA of the CDR3 is TGTGCCAGCTCACCTTACATGACAGGGGTCCAAGAGACCCAGTACTTC. Residues: CASSPYMTGVQETQYF.

This sequence joins TRBV28 and TRBJ1-2, with D maybe TRBD1 (6 bases). The V end was cut by 5 bases, the J end by 5 bases, with 18 bases between. The CDR3 extends over 15 amino acids. The germline CDR1 and CDR2 sequences are MDHEN and SYDVKM. The CDR3 here is CASSTPSRQVYGYTF. CDR3 bases: TGTGCCAGCAGTACCCCCTCCCGACAGGTTTATGGCTACACCTTC.

The genes are TRBV6-5 and TRBJ1-6; weak D call: TRBD1 (5 bases). The CDR3 covers 15 residues. With 0 bases removed from V and 10 bases from J, the gap between germline ends came to 13 bases. Germline assignment: CDR1 MNHEY and CDR2 SVGAGI. CDR3 coding DNA: TGTGCCAGCAGTTACTCGAGGCAGGGAAACTCACCCCTCCACTTT. As protein: CASSYSRQGNSPLHF.